The 28 T cell receptor beta chains listed next were all sequenced from one sample in a study of T cell repertoires in cytomegalovirus infection. TCRdb re-called the reads with MiXCR, one entry per CDR3 protein. The sample lists some 400,000 distinct CDR3 sequences; approximately 32% were seen once. Material: PBMCs. Receptors originate from a human donor in good health (CMV status not recorded). Some clones in this sample may be carry-over from other donors' samples.

This clonotype was picked up a small number of times. The chain recombines TRBV11-2 with TRBJ2-1; 11 nucleotides agree with TRBD2. The junction had 11 bases not matched to a gene; V was cut back by 1 base and J by 12 bases. This CDR3 contains 16 residues. Per the germline V gene, CDR1 is SGHAT and CDR2 is FQNNGV. CDR3 sequence (DNA): TGTGCCAGCAGCTTAGTGTCCCTAGCGGGGGGCCTCGGGCAGTTCTTC. Encoded protein: CASSLVSLAGGLGQFF.

The gene calls are TRBV25-1 and TRBJ2-5; 8 bases match TRBD1. V lost 6 bases, J lost 5 bases, and 5 bases stayed unmatched. Germline CDR1 is MGHDK and CDR2 is SYGVNS. This CDR3 has 13 amino acids. CDR3 DNA sequence: TGTGCCAGCAGCGCAGGGGGCCGGGAGACCCAGTACTTC. Protein: CASSAGGRETQYF.

This clonotype was seen a few times. A read error may explain this, as a much larger clone is one base away. V gene TRBV19 combines with J gene TRBJ2-2; D is undetermined. V lost 9 bases, J lost 3 bases, and 5 bases lay in between. From germline, CDR1 is LNHDA and CDR2 SQIVND (reference sequence). The CDR3 spans 11 residues. CDR3 loop: CASWHTGELFF. CDR3 nucleotides: TGTGCCAGCTGGCACACCGGGGAGCTGTTTTTT. The variable domain in full, with the rest retrieved from reference TRBV19 and TRBJ2-2, is DGGITQSPKYLFRKEGQNVTLSCEQNLNHDAMYWYRQDPGQGLRLIYYSQIVNDFQKGDIAEGYSVSREKKESFPLTVTSAQKNPTAFYLCASWHTGELFFGEGSRLTVL.

The gene calls are TRBV14 and TRBJ1-1; the D is unclear. Trimming removed 1 base from V and 6 bases from J, with 9 bases in between. Germline CDR1 SGHDN, CDR2 FVKESK. CDR3 size: 13 residues. The CDR3 loop reads CASSQGGAAEAFF. The CDR3 DNA reads as TGTGCCAGCAGCCAAGGAGGAGCGGCTGAAGCTTTCTTT.

A note on this clonotype: A read error is possible here, since a much larger clone lies one base away. This chain links TRBV7-2 with TRBJ2-5; D might be TRBD1 (6 bases). CDR1 SGHTA and CDR2 FQGNSA come from the germline V gene. V was cut by 5 bases and J by 1 base, with 17 bases left in between. This CDR3 has 16 amino acids. The CDR3 region has the DNA TGTGCCAGCAGCCGTAGCGTGGGGGCCTTCCAAGAGACCCAGTACTTC. Translated, it gives CASSRSVGAFQETQYF.

This clonotype was seen a handful of times. This chain connects TRBV19 to TRBJ2-6, with 10 bases fitting TRBD1. This CDR3 spans 17 amino acids. J gave up 6 bases and V 7 bases, and 12 bases lay outside the gene matches. Germline CDR1 and CDR2: LNHDA and SQIVND (reference sequence). CDR3 protein: CASTPGQGPSMANVLTF. CDR3 nucleotide sequence: TGTGCCAGTACCCCGGGACAGGGGCCCTCTATGGCCAACGTCCTGACTTTC. Together with reference TRBV19 and TRBJ2-6, the CDR3 gives the full variable domain: DGGITQSPKYLFRKEGQNVTLSCEQNLNHDAMYWYRQDPGQGLRLIYYSQIVNDFQKGDIAEGYSVSREKKESFPLTVTSAQKNPTAFYLCASTPGQGPSMANVLTFGAGSRLTVL.

The sample holds one count of this clonotype. V is TRBV11-2 and J is TRBJ2-7; possibly TRBD1 or TRBD2 for D (7 bases each). Deletions cut 5 bases from V and 3 bases from J, with 14 bases between. Germline V gene lookup returns CDR1 SGHAT and CDR2 FQNNGV. The CDR3 sequence is 14 residues long. The CDR3 loop is CASSPGGDNYEQYF. For the CDR3, the DNA is TGTGCCAGCAGCCCAGGGGGGGACAACTACGAGCAGTACTTC. The full variable domain, its missing parts supplied by reference TRBV11-2 and TRBJ2-7, is EAGVAQSPRYKIIEKRQSVAFWCNPISGHATLYWYQQILGQGPKLLIQFQNNGVVDDSQLPKDRFSAERLKGVDSTLKIQPAKLEDSAVYLCASSPGGDNYEQYFGPGTRLTVT.

The table lists this clonotype with a count of one. This chain uses TRBV5-4 with TRBJ1-2; maybe TRBD1 (5 bases). V was shortened by 4 bases and J by 3 bases, with 13 bases between the two germline ends. CDR1 is SGHNT and CDR2 is YYREEE in the germline V gene (reference sequence). The CDR3 is made up of 14 amino acids. As DNA, the CDR3 is TGTGCCAGCAGCCCGCAGGGAGGGGACTATGGCTACACCTTC. Residues: CASSPQGGDYGYTF.

This clonotype was recorded many times. CDR3: CASSLGTSGGEEQFF. CDR3 sequence (DNA): TGTGCCAGCAGCTTAGGGACTAGCGGGGGGGAGGAGCAGTTCTTC. The chain uses TRBV7-3 and TRBJ2-1, with 16 bases matching TRBD2. This CDR3 spans 15 amino acids. Germline CDR1 is SGHTA and CDR2 is FQGTGA. The junction had 2 bases not matched to a gene; V was cut back by 2 bases and J by 10 bases.

The rearrangement joins TRBV11-2 to TRBJ1-5, with 7 bases identical to TRBD1. Germline values: CDR1 SGHAT, CDR2 FQNNGV. The J segment lost 3 bases and the V segment lost 0 bases, leaving 2 bases of the junction unmatched. This CDR3 spans 15 amino acids. Written as DNA, the CDR3 is TGTGCCAGCAGCTTAGAAGGGGGCACCAATCAGCCCCAGCATTTT. As protein: CASSLEGGTNQPQHF.

A note on this clonotype: This CDR3 fails to terminate in the conserved phenylalanine or tryptophan, so it likely reflects a read error. The DNA is omitted, as the CDR3 cannot be located on it reliably, and the CDR3 follows TCRdb's listing. V usage is TRBV7-8 and J usage is TRBJ2-1. CDR1 is SGHVS, CDR2 FQNEAQ, per germline. The CDR3 spans 15 residues, counting both ends. The CDR3 protein is CASSAAQTLENEQFL.

Comment on this clonotype: The germline gene is not matched at one end of the junction; a read error may be the cause. The genes are TRBV7-6 and TRBJ1-1; 7 bases align to TRBD1. Germline V lookup: CDR1 SGHVS, CDR2 FNYEAQ. This CDR3 contains 15 residues. The CDR3 loop is CDSSLDGTANTEAFF. DNA of the CDR3: TGTGACAGCAGCTTAGACGGGACAGCGAACACTGAAGCTTTCTTT.

This clonotype was picked up many times. The chain has TRBV7-2 and TRBJ2-7, with D possibly TRBD1 on 5 matching bases. The CDR3 sequence is 14 residues long. With 4 bases removed from V and 0 bases from J, the gap between germline ends came to 10 bases. The germline V gene encodes CDR1 SGHTA and CDR2 FQGNSA. CDR3: CASSWRQSSYEQYF. CDR3 DNA sequence: TGTGCCAGCAGCTGGAGACAGAGCTCCTACGAGCAGTACTTC.

This clonotype was recorded many times. The chain carries TRBV7-6 and TRBJ1-6; D not resolved. CDR3 length: 13 residues. V was pared by 5 bases and J by 5 bases, with 7 bases between. Per germline, CDR1 SGHVS and CDR2 FNYEAQ. Here the CDR3 reads CASSPSNNSPLHF. CDR3 in DNA: TGTGCCAGCAGCCCTAGTAATAATTCACCCCTCCACTTT.

The chain employs TRBV5-4 and TRBJ2-1; 13 bases are a match to TRBD2. The V gene's germline CDR1 is SGHNT and CDR2 YYREEE (reference sequence). The ends lost 4 bases at V and 4 bases at J; junction bases unmatched: 5. CDR3 size: 16 residues. DNA for the CDR3: TGTGCCAGCAGCGGACGGACTAGCGGGGGTTACAATGAGCAGTTCTTC. It codes for CASSGRTSGGYNEQFF.

Turning to this clonotype: A read error may account for a junction end that differs from germline. The chain joins TRBV7-8 to TRBJ1-4; no clear D. This CDR3 has 12 amino acids. The germline V gene encodes CDR1 SGHVS and CDR2 FQNEAQ. The CDR3: CASSPTEGKMFF. Here the CDR3 DNA reads TGTGCAAGCAGCCCGACCGAGGGAAAAATGTTTTTT.

Remarks on this clonotype: One base away lies a much larger clone, so this may be a sequencing read error. This sequence joins TRBV4-1 and TRBJ1-4, with unresolved D. There are 13 residues in the CDR3. Looked up from germline, CDR1 is MGHRA and CDR2 is YSYEKL. The CDR3 nucleotides are TGCGCCTGCAGCCAAGTTGTGAATGAAAAACTGTTTTTT. It is translated as CACSQVVNEKLFF.

There are a few counts of this clonotype. The rearrangement uses TRBV6-2 or TRBV6-3 and TRBJ1-1; D remains ambiguous. The CDR3 is made up of 16 amino acids. CDR1 and CDR2 from the germline V gene are MNHEY and SVGEGT. The ends were cut back, 5 bases at V and 1 base at J, with 17 bases in the middle. The CDR3 loop is CASSRIPPRGNTEAFF. The CDR3 DNA reads TGTGCCAGCAGTCGCATCCCCCCCCGGGGGAACACTGAAGCTTTCTTT.

This clonotype was picked up a small number of times. The chain joins TRBV7-7 to TRBJ1-3; TRBD1 is a possible D gene (5 bases). Trimming removed 3 bases from V and 2 bases from J, with 5 bases in between. This CDR3 is built from 13 residues. From germline, CDR1 is SSHAT and CDR2 FNYEAQ (reference sequence). The CDR3 is CASSLTAGNTIYF. The DNA of the CDR3 is TGTGCCAGCAGCTTGACAGCTGGAAACACCATATATTTT.

The V call is TRBV20-1, the J call TRBJ1-4, with 7 bases lining up with TRBD1. With 0 bases clipped from V and 8 bases from J, the junction kept 6 bases outside the gene matches. Germline CDR1 is DFQATT and CDR2 is SNEGSKA (reference sequence). This CDR3 contains 14 residues. The CDR3, as DNA: TGCAGTGCTAGAGATATACAGGGGAGAGAAAAACTGTTTTTT. It encodes CSARDIQGREKLFF.

The V call is TRBV28, the J call TRBJ2-3; 9 bases are a match to TRBD1. CDR3 length equals 16 residues. J gave up 2 bases and V 5 bases, and 8 bases lay outside the gene matches. Per germline, CDR1 MDHEN and CDR2 SYDVKM. In nucleotides, the CDR3 is TGTGCCAGCAGTCTCCCGACAGGGGGGACCACAGATACGCAGTATTTT. Its translation: CASSLPTGGTTDTQYF.

Note on this clonotype: This may be a read error: a much more frequent sequence differs by one nucleotide. The genes are TRBV12-3 or TRBV12-4 and TRBJ2-3; D might be TRBD2 (7 bases). The CDR3 consists of 14 residues. The CDR3, as DNA: TGTACCAGCACCTTAGGGGGAGGGACAGATACGCAGTATTTT. This gives the protein CTSTLGGGTDTQYF.

The sample holds a few counts of this clonotype. V usage is TRBV7-7 and J usage is TRBJ2-1; D is uncertain. The length of the CDR3 is 13 residues. The germline V and J ends were trimmed by 0 bases and 5 bases, with 5 bases remaining between them. Germline CDR1 SSHAT, CDR2 FNYEAQ (reference sequence). The CDR3 coding sequence is TGTGCCAGCAGCTTAGCGCTGGACAATGAGCAGTTCTTC. Protein: CASSLALDNEQFF.

There are a few counts of this clonotype. The chain joins TRBV3-1 to TRBJ1-5; TRBD1 is a possible D gene (5 bases). Trimming took off 0 bases at V and 12 bases at J, with 18 bases between the two ends. Germline CDR1 and CDR2: LGHDT and YNNKEL (reference sequence). The CDR3 consists of 15 residues. The CDR3: CASSQDRREGGDQHF. CDR3 nucleotides: TGTGCCAGCAGCCAAGATCGCAGGGAGGGAGGCGACCAGCATTTT.

The rearrangement links TRBV2 to TRBJ1-1, with a tentative D call TRBD1 (5 bases). The CDR3 runs 14 residues. From germline, CDR1 is SNHLY and CDR2 FYNNEI. Trimming pared 4 bases from V and 0 bases from J, leaving 9 bases between. CDR3 in DNA: TGTGCCAGCAGTGGGGGGGGATTGAACACTGAAGCTTTCTTT. Translating gives CASSGGGLNTEAFF.

The genes are TRBV28 and TRBJ1-5; 9 bases line up with TRBD1. The CDR3 has 14 residues. The ends lost 6 bases at V and 7 bases at J; junction bases unmatched: 7. Germline V gene data show CDR1 as MDHEN and CDR2 as SYDVKM. The CDR3 DNA is TGTGCCAGCAGCGTACAGGGGGCTGGGCAGCCCCAGCATTTT. This translates into CASSVQGAGQPQHF.

This clonotype was found many times. This chain's CDR3 is CASSDSGSSYNEQFF. The CDR3 DNA sequence: TGTGCCAGCAGTGATAGCGGAAGCTCCTACAATGAGCAGTTCTTC. The rearrangement links TRBV6-1 to TRBJ2-1; a possible D gene is TRBD2 (6 bases). This CDR3 spans 15 amino acids. Germline CDR1 MNHNS, CDR2 SASEGT. V was cut by 3 bases and J by 0 bases, with 9 bases left in between.

This clonotype was observed at least ten times. V is TRBV7-2 and J is TRBJ2-7, with D perhaps TRBD1 (8 bases). This CDR3 is 16 amino acids long. CDR1 is SGHTA, CDR2 FQGNSA, per germline. The V gene lost 4 bases and the J gene lost 1 base, with 17 bases spanning the gap. The CDR3, as DNA: TGTGCCAGCAGCTCAACACAGGGGGGGCTTTCCTACGAGCAGTACTTC. The encoded protein is CASSSTQGGLSYEQYF. The full variable domain, rest sourced from reference TRBV7-2 and TRBJ2-7, is GAGVSQSPSNKVTEKGKDVELRCDPISGHTALYWYRQSLGQGLEFLIYFQGNSAPDKSGLPSDRFSAERTGGSVSTLTIQRTQQEDSAVYLCASSSTQGGLSYEQYFGPGTRLTVT.